Following are 7 T cell receptor beta chains from one sample sequenced in a study of early T cells in non-severe SARS-CoV-2 infection. A single record per CDR3 protein comes from TCRdb applying MiXCR to the 5' RACE reads. The sample records 70,000 to 95,000 distinct CDR3 sequences, roughly 14% being singletons. Sequencing input: whole blood. Source of these receptors: an adult who was a healthcare worker with PCR-confirmed SARS-CoV-2 infection or an uninfected control (not recorded which).

This rearrangement joins TRBV5-1 to TRBJ1-1; D is unclear. Looked up from germline, CDR1 is SGHRS and CDR2 is YFSETQ. CDR3 size: 15 residues. V lost 5 bases to trimming and J lost 4 bases, with 18 bases between them. CDR3 nucleotides: TGCGCCAGCAGGCGCGACACAAGGGCGGTCACTGAAGCTTTCTTT. The encoded protein is CASRRDTRAVTEAFF.

This clonotype was detected a few times. The chain uses TRBV27 and TRBJ2-2, with 7 bases matching TRBD2. Germline V CDR1 and CDR2: MNHEY, SMNVEV (reference sequence). The length of the CDR3 is 21 residues. V was pared by 1 base and J by 7 bases, with 24 bases of the junction left unmatched. CDR3 in DNA: TGTGCCAGCAGTTTATTATTAGCGGGTGGTAGCTCCGCGGTAGGGTACGGGGAGCTGTTTTTT. It encodes CASSLLLAGGSSAVGYGELFF.

This clonotype has a handful of counts. This rearrangement joins TRBV5-1 to TRBJ2-3; tentatively, D is TRBD2 (5 bases). The CDR3 runs 14 residues. Germline lookup yields CDR1 SGHRS and CDR2 YFSETQ. Trimming took 5 bases from V and 4 from J, leaving 14 bases between them. In DNA, the CDR3 is TGCGCCAGCAGTACGGGGATACGGGCAGATACGCAGTATTTT. Protein sequence: CASSTGIRADTQYF.

This chain links TRBV5-1 with TRBJ2-1; TRBD1 matches at 7 bases. The CDR3 totals 11 residues. J gave up 14 bases and V 4 bases, and 6 bases lay outside the gene matches. CDR1 and CDR2 from the germline V gene are SGHRS and YFSETQ. CDR3 sequence: CASSKGTDKFF. The CDR3 DNA reads as TGCGCCAGCAGCAAAGGGACAGATAAGTTCTTC.

The chain couples TRBV7-2 to TRBJ2-5, with 13 bases fitting TRBD2. With V trimmed by 1 base and J by 2 bases, 4 bases remained unmatched. Germline lookup yields CDR1 SGHTA and CDR2 FQGNSA. This CDR3 has 17 residues. Here the CDR3 reads CASSLGVTSGGQETQYF. The CDR3 nucleotides read TGTGCCAGCAGCTTAGGGGTGACTAGCGGGGGGCAAGAGACCCAGTACTTC.

On this clonotype: A read error may explain this, as a much larger clone is one base away. V is TRBV12-3 or TRBV12-4 and J is TRBJ1-2, with TRBD1 matching over 8 bases. The CDR3 sequence is 13 residues long. The CDR3 region is CARSFDRGRGYTF. The CDR3 DNA reads TGTGCCAGAAGTTTCGACAGGGGTCGTGGCTACACCTTC.

The chain carries TRBV2 and TRBJ2-4; no clear D gene. Per germline, CDR1 SNHLY and CDR2 FYNNEI. The CDR3 spans 15 residues. Trimming shortened V by 6 bases and J by 0 bases, and 12 bases separated the two germline ends. The CDR3, as DNA: TGTGCCAGCAGCGCGTCCTTCTTAGCCAAAAACATTCAGTACTTC. It encodes CASSASFLAKNIQYF.